This T cell receptor (beta chain) was documented in a study of somatic mutations in cytotoxic T cells in rheumatoid arthritis. General observations from the study: Rheumatoid arthritis patients were compared with age-matched healthy controls, and their CD8+ T-cell clonality did not differ significantly.

The J segment lost 7 bases and the V segment lost 4 bases, leaving 7 bases of the junction unmatched. This CDR3 has 14 residues. Per germline, CDR1 SGHNT and CDR2 YYREEE (reference sequence). TCRdb keeps only in-frame clones here, not all; method: immunoSEQ multiplex PCR. The repertoire holds 10,000 or so clones, about nine tenths seen once, with about 1% in the top ten. As for this clone: The antigen is unknown.

This receptor was taken from a woman aged 18-29 years with rheumatoid arthritis. The specimen was CD4+ T cells sorted from blood. The chain has TRBV5-4 and TRBJ1-5; TRBD1 agrees at 8 bases. The CDR3, as DNA: TGTGCCAGCAGCGAGGACAGGGTTGGACAGCCCCAGCATTTT. Translating it yields CASSEDRVGQPQHF. Full variable domain (outside the CDR3, taken from reference TRBV5-4 and TRBJ1-5): ETGVTQSPTHLIKTRGQQVTLRCSSQSGHNTVSWYQQALGQGPQFIFQYYREEENGRGNFPPRFSGLQFPNYSSELNVNALELDDSALYLCASSEDRVGQPQHFGDGTRLSIL.